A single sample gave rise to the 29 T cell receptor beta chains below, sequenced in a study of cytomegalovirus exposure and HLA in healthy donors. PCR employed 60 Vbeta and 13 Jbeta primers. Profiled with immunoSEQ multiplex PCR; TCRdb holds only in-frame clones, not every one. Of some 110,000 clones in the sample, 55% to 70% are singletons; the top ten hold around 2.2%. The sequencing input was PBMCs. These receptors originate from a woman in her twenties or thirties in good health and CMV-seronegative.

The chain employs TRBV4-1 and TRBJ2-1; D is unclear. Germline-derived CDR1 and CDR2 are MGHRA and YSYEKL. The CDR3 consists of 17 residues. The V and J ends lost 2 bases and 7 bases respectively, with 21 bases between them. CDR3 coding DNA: TGCGCCAGCAGCCAAAGGAAAGAGGCCCCCGGATTAAATGAGCAGTTCTTC. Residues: CASSQRKEAPGLNEQFF.

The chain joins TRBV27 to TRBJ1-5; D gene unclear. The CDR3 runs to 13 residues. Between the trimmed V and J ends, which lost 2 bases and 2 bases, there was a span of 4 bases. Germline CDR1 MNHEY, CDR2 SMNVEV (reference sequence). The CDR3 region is CASSLSGNQPQHF. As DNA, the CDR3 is TGTGCCAGCAGTTTAAGCGGCAATCAGCCCCAGCATTTT.

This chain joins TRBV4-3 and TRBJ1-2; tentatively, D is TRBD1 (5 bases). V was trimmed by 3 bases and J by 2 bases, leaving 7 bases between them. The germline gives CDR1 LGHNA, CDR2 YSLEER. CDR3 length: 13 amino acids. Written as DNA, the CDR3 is TGCGCCAGCAGCCAGACAGTCAACTATGGCTACACCTTC. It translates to CASSQTVNYGYTF.

Written as DNA, the CDR3 is TGTGCCAGCAGCCGAACTTCTAGCGGGAGGTACACCGGGGAGCTGTTTTTT. Translating gives CASSRTSSGRYTGELFF. The chain uses TRBV14 and TRBJ2-2, with 11 bases aligning to TRBD2. The CDR3 consists of 17 residues. In germline, CDR1 is SGHDN, CDR2 FVKESK. The junction had 7 bases not matched to a gene; V was cut back by 4 bases and J by 3 bases.

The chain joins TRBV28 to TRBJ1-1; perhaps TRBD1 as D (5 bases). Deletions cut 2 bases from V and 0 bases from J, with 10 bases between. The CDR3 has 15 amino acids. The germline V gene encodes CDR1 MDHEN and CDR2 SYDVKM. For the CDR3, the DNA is TGTGCCAGCAGTTTAATGGGGCCGGTGAACACTGAAGCTTTCTTT. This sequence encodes CASSLMGPVNTEAFF.

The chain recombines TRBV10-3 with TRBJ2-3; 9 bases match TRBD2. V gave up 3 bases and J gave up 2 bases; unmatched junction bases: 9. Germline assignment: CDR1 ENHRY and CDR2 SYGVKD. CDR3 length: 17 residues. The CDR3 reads CAISEVRAGGYTDTQYF. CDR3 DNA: TGTGCCATCAGTGAAGTTAGAGCGGGAGGATACACAGATACGCAGTATTTT.

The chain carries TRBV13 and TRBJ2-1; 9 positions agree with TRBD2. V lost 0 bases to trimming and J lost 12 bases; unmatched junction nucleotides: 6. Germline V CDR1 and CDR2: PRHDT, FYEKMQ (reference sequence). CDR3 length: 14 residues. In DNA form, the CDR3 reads TGTGCCAGCAGCTTAGGGACTAGCGGAAGGGGGCAGTTCTTC. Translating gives CASSLGTSGRGQFF.

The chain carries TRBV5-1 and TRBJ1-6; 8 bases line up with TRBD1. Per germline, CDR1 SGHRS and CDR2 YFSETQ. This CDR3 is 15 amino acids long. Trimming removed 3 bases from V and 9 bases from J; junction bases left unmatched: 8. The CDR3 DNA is TGCGCCAGCAGCTCGGCAGGGGGCGAGAGTTCACCCCTCCACTTT. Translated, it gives CASSSAGGESSPLHF.

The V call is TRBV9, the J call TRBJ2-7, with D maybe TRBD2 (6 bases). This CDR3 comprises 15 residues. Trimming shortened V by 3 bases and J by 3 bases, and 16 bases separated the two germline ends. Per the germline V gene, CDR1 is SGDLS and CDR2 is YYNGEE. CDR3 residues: CASSGARGDHYEQYF. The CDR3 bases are TGTGCCAGCAGCGGGGCGCGGGGAGACCACTACGAGCAGTACTTC. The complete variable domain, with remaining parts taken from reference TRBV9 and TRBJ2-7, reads DSGVTQTPKHLITATGQRVTLRCSPRSGDLSVYWYQQSLDQGLQFLIQYYNGEERAKGNILERFSAQQFPDLHSELNLSSLELGDSALYFCASSGARGDHYEQYFGPGTRLTVT.

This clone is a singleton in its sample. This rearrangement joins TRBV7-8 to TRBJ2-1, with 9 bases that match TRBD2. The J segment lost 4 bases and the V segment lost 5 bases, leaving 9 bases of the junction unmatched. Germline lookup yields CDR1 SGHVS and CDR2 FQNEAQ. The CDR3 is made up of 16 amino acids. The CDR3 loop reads CASSPTRGLAYNEQFF. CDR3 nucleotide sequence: TGTGCCAGCAGCCCGACGAGGGGACTAGCTTACAATGAGCAGTTCTTC.

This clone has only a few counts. This CDR3 is CASSFRFGDNEQFF. The CDR3 nucleotides are TGTGCCAGCAGCTTTAGATTCGGTGACAATGAGCAGTTCTTC. The gene calls are TRBV7-2 and TRBJ2-1; no firm D call. The CDR3 spans 14 residues. The V gene's germline CDR1 is SGHTA and CDR2 FQGNSA. Trimming removed 3 bases at V and 5 bases at J, with 11 bases between.

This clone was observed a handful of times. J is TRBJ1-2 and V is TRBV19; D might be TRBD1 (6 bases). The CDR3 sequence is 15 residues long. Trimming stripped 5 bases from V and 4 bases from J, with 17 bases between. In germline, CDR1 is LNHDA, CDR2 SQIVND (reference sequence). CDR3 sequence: CASSAPRDTGYGYTF. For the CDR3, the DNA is TGTGCCAGTAGTGCTCCCCGGGACACGGGCTATGGCTACACCTTC.

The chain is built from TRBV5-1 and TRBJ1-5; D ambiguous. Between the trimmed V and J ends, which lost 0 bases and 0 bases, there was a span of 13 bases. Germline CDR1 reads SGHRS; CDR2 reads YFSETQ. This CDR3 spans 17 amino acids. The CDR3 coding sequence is TGCGCCAGCAGCTTGGTTCCCAGGCCGGATAGCAATCAGCCCCAGCATTTT. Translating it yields CASSLVPRPDSNQPQHF. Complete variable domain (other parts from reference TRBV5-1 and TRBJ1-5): KAGVTQTPRYLIKTRGQQVTLSCSPISGHRSVSWYQQTPGQGLQFLFEYFSETQRNKGNFPGRFSGRQFSNSRSEMNVSTLELGDSALYLCASSLVPRPDSNQPQHFGDGTRLSIL.

The CDR3 region has the DNA TGTGCCAGCAGGCTGGGACAGATCACCTACGAGCAGTACTTC. This gives the protein CASRLGQITYEQYF. This chain uses TRBV6-5 with TRBJ2-7; 7 positions match TRBD1. The CDR3 spans 14 residues. V shed 6 bases and J 2 bases; nucleotides not matched to a gene: 7. CDR1 is MNHEY, CDR2 SVGAGI, per germline.

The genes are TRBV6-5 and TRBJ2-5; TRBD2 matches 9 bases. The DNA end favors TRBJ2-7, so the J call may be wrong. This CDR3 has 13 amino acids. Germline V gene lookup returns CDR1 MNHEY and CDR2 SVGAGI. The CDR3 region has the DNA TGTGCCAGCAGTCTAGCGGGAAGGAACGAGCAGTACTTC. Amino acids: CASSLAGRNEQYF.

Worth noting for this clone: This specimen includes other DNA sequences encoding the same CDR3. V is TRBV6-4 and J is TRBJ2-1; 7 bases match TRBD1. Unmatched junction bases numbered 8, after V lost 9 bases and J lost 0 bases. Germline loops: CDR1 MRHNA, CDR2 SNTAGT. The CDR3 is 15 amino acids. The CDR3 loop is CASRESGGSYNEQFF. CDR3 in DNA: TGTGCCAGTAGGGAGTCAGGGGGCTCCTACAATGAGCAGTTCTTC.

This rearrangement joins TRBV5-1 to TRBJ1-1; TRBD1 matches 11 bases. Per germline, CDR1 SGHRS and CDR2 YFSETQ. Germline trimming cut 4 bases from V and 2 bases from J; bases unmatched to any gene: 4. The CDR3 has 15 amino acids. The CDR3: CASSTRTGGNTEAFF. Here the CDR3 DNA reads TGCGCCAGCAGCACCCGGACAGGGGGCAACACTGAAGCTTTCTTT.

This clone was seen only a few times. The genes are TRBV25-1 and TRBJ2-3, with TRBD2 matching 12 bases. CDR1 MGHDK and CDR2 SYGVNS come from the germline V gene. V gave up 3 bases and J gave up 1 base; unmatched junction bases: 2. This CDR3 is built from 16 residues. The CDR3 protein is CASSEGLAGRTDTQYF. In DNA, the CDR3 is TGTGCCAGCAGTGAGGGACTAGCGGGTCGCACAGATACGCAGTATTTT.

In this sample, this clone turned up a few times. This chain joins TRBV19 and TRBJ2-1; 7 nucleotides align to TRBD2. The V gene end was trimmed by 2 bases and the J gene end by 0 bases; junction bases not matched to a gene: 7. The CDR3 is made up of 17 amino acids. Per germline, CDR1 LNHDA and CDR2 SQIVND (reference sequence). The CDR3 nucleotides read TGTGCCAGTAGTATAAGCCTAGCGGATATCTCCTACAATGAGCAGTTCTTC. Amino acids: CASSISLADISYNEQFF.

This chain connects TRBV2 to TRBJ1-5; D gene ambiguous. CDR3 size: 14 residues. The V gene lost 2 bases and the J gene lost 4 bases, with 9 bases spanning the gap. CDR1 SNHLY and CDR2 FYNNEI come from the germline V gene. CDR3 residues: CASSEIFRNQPQHF. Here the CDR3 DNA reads TGTGCCAGCAGTGAAATCTTCAGGAATCAGCCCCAGCATTTT.

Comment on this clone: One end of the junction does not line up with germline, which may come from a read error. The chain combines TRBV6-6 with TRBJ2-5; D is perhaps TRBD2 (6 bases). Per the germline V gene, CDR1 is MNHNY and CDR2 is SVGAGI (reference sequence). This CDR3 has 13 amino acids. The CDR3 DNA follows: TGTGCCAGCAGTTACTCGATAATGGACTATCAGCACTTC. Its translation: CASSYSIMDYQHF.

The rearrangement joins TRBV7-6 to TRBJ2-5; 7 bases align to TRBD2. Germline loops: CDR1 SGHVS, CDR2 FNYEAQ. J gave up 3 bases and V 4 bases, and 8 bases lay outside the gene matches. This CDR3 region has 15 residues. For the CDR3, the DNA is TGTGCCAGCAGCTCCCAGGGCGGGAGTGAAGAGACCCAGTACTTC. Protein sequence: CASSSQGGSEETQYF.

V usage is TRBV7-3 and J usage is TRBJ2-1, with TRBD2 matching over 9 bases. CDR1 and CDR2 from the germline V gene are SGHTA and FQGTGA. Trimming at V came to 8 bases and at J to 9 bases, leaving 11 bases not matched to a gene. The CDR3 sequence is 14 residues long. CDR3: CASRASGTGGEQFF. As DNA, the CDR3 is TGTGCCAGCCGAGCTAGCGGGACGGGGGGTGAGCAGTTCTTC.

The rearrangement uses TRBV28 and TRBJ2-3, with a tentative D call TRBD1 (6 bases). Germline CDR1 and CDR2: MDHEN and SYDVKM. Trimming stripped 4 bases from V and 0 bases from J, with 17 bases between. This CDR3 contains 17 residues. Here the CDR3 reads CASSSHPRGYSTDTQYF. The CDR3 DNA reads TGTGCCAGCAGTTCCCATCCCAGGGGCTATAGCACAGATACGCAGTATTTT.

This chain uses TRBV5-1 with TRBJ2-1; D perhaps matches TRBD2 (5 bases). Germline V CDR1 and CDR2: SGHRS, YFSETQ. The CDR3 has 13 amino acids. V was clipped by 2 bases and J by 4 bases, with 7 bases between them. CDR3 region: CASSFAGYNEQFF. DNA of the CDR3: TGCGCCAGCAGCTTTGCGGGTTACAATGAGCAGTTCTTC.

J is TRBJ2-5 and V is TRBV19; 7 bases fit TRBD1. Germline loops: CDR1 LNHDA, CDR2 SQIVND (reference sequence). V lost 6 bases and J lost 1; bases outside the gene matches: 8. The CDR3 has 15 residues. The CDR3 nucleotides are TGTGCCAGTAGCGAACAAGGGACAGTCCAAGAGACCCAGTACTTC. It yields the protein CASSEQGTVQETQYF.

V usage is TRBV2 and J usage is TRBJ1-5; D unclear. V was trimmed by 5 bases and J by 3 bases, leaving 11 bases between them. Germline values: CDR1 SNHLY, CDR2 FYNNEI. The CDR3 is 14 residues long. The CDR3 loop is CASSLVRYNQPQHF. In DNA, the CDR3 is TGTGCCAGCAGTCTTGTGCGTTACAATCAGCCCCAGCATTTT.

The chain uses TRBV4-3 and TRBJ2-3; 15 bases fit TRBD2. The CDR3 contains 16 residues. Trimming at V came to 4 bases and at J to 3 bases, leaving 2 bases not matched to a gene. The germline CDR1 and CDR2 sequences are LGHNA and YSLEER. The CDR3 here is CASSLGTSGRTDTQYF. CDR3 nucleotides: TGCGCCAGCAGCCTCGGGACTAGCGGGAGGACAGATACGCAGTATTTT.

CDR3 sequence reads: CASSSNRGSFTETQYF. CDR3 DNA sequence: TGTGCCAGCAGTTCGAACAGGGGTTCTTTCACCGAGACCCAGTACTTC. J is TRBJ2-5 and V is TRBV28; 7 bases match TRBD1. The junction had 13 bases not matched to a gene; V was cut back by 4 bases and J by 5 bases. The CDR3 is made up of 16 amino acids. Germline CDR1 is MDHEN and CDR2 is SYDVKM.